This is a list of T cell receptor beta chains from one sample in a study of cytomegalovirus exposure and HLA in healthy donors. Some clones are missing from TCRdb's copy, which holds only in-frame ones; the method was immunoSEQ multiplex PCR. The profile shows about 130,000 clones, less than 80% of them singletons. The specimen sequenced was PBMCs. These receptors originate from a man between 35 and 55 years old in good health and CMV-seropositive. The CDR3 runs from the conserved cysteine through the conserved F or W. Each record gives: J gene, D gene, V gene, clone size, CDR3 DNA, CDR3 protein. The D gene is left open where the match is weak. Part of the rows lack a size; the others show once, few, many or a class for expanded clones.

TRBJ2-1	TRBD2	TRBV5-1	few	TGCGCCAGCAGCTATGGTCCCCGTCGGACTAGCGGGAGGGCCACGAATGAGCAGTTCTTC	CASSYGPRRTSGRATNEQFF
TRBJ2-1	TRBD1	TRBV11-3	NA	TGTGCCAGCAGCTGGGACAGGGACGATGAGCAGTTCTTC	CASSWDRDDEQFF
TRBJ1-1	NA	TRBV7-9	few	TGTGCCAGCACCAATGAAGCTTTCTTT	CASTNEAFF
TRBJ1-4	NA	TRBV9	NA	TGTGCCAGCAGCCCACCCGGGGAGGAAAAACTGTTTTTT	CASSPPGEEKLFF
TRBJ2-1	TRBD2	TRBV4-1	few	TGCGCCAGCAGCCATGGGACTAGCGACAATGAGCAGTTCTTC	CASSHGTSDNEQFF
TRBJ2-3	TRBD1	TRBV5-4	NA	TGTGCCAGCAGCCGCTCGGACAGGGAAGATACGCAGTATTTT	CASSRSDREDTQYF
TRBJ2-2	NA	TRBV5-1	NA	TGCGCCAGCAGCAGACAAACAGGGTCGAACACCGGGGAGCTGTTTTTT	CASSRQTGSNTGELFF
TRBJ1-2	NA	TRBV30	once	TGTGCCTGGAACGGTGGAGGGGACGGCAACACCTTC	CAWNGGGDGNTF
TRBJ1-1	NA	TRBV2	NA	TGTGCCACCGCAGCGAACTACATGAACACTGAAGCTTTCTTT	CATAANYMNTEAFF
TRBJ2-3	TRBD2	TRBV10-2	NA	TGCGCCAGCAAGGGACTAGCGGGGGGCGCAGATACGCAGTATTTT	CASKGLAGGADTQYF
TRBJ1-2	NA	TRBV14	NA	TGTGCCAGCAGCCAAAAAAGGACATCTGGCTACACCTTC	CASSQKRTSGYTF
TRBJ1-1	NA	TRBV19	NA	TGTGCCAGTAGTATAGATCACCGGGGGTCGGCGGAAGCTTTCTTT	CASSIDHRGSAEAFF